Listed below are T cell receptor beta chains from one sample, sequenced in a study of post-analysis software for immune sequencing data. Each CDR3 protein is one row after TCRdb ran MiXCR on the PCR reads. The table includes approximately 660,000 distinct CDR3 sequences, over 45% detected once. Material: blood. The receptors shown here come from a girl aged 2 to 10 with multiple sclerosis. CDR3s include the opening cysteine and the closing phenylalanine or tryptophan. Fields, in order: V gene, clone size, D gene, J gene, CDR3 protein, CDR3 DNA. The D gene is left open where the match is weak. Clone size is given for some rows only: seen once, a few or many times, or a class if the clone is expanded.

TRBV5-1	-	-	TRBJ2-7	CASSLNRGGDYEQYF	TGCGCCAGCAGCTTGAACAGGGGGGGCGACTACGAGCAGTACTTC
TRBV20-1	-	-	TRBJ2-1	CSAPPPPLYNEQFF	TGCAGTGCCCCCCCTCCCCCATTGTACAATGAGCAGTTCTTC
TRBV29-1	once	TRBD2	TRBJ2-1	CSVRTSADEQFF	TGCAGCGTCCGGACTAGCGCTGATGAGCAGTTCTTC
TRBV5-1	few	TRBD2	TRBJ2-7	CASGNGAGAEEQYF	TGCGCCAGCGGGAACGGGGCGGGAGCTGAGGAGCAGTACTTC
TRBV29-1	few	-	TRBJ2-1	CSVEVPDAYNEQFF	TGCAGCGTTGAAGTTCCGGACGCCTACAATGAGCAGTTCTTC
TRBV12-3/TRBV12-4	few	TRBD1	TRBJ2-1	CASSISMGQGSYNEQFF	TGTGCCAGCAGCATTTCAATGGGACAGGGCTCCTACAATGAGCAGTTCTTC
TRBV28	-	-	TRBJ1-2	CASSSVYGYTF	TGTGCCAGCAGCTCAGTCTATGGCTACACCTTC
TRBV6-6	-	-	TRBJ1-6	CASKKEGRGSYNSPLHF	TGTGCCAGCAAAAAAGAAGGGAGGGGCTCCTATAATTCACCCCTCCACTTT
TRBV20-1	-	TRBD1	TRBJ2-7	CSARGQGADEQYF	TGCAGTGCTAGAGGACAGGGGGCGGACGAGCAGTACTTC
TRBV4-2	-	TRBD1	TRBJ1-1	CASSPHRDRGHTEAFF	TGTGCCAGCAGCCCCCATCGGGACAGGGGGCACACTGAAGCTTTCTTT
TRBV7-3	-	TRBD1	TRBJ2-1	CASSLTTGGYNEQFF	TGTGCCAGCAGCTTAACGACAGGGGGCTACAATGAGCAGTTCTTC
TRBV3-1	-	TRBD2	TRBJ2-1	CARSQDHLAGGGQFF	TGTGCCCGCAGCCAAGATCACCTAGCGGGAGGGGGCCAGTTCTTC
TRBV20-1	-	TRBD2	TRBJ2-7	CSARGTSGEQYF	TGCAGTGCTAGAGGGACTAGCGGCGAGCAGTACTTC
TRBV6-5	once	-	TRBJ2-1	CASSYGLGGGDEQFF	TGTGCCAGCAGTTACGGCCTTGGTGGAGGCGATGAGCAGTTCTTC
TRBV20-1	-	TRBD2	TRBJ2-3	CSAIGTSGREYTQYF	TGCAGTGCTATAGGCACTAGCGGGAGGGAGTATACGCAGTATTTT
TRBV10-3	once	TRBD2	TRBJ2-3	CAIGTLAGGDTDTQYF	TGTGCCATCGGGACTCTAGCGGGAGGAGACACAGATACGCAGTATTTT
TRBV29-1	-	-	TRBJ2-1	CSAKRVQTFNEQFF	TGCAGCGCCAAGAGGGTTCAGACATTCAATGAGCAGTTCTTC
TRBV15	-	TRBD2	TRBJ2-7	CATSTGTSGSYEQYF	TGTGCCACCAGCACCGGGACTAGCGGCTCCTACGAGCAGTACTTC
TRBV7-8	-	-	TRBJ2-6	CASSLAGGGHSGANVLTF	TGTGCCAGCAGCTTAGCGGGAGGGGGCCACTCTGGGGCCAACGTCCTGACTTTC
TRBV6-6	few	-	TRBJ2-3	CASMGTGPRTDTQYF	TGTGCCAGCATGGGAACGGGTCCTCGCACAGATACGCAGTATTTT
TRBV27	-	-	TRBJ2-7	CASSFRVAYEQYF	TGTGCCAGCAGTTTTAGGGTGGCCTACGAGCAGTACTTC
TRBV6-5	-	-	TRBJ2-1	CASSRPGVAYNEQFF	TGTGCCAGCAGTCGTCCGGGAGTAGCTTACAATGAGCAGTTCTTC
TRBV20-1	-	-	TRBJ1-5	CSARDGAGVMGNQPQHF	TGCAGTGCTAGAGATGGGGCAGGAGTTATGGGCAATCAGCCCCAGCATTTT
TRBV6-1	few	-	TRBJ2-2	CAGSGTGELFF	TGTGCCGGGTCCGGGACCGGGGAGCTGTTTTTT
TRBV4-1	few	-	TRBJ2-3	CASSPLPGPGPSDTQYF	TGCGCCAGCAGCCCTCTCCCGGGACCCGGGCCTTCCGATACGCAGTATTTT
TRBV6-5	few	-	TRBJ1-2	CASTGDLYGYTF	TGTGCCAGCACCGGGGACCTCTATGGCTACACCTTC
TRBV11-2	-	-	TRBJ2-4	CASSLLSGRGEQYF	TGTGCCAGCAGCTTACTTAGCGGACGGGGTGAGCAGTACTTC
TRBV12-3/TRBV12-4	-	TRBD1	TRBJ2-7	CASSLGVGQGYEQYF	TGTGCCAGCAGTCTGGGTGTGGGACAGGGCTACGAGCAGTACTTC
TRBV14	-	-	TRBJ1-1	CASSQRRSLPVNTEAFF	TGTGCCAGCAGCCAAAGACGGTCCCTCCCCGTGAACACTGAAGCTTTCTTT